This TCR beta chain was recorded in a study of shared clonotypes between healthy human individuals. Every donor was a Caucasian adult from Nashville, Tennessee. There are 13 residues in the CDR3. The ends were cut back, 5 bases at V and 1 base at J, with 6 bases in the middle. The table came from immunoSEQ multiplex PCR; TCRdb's copy has only in-frame clones and leaves some out. Of about 330,000 clones listed, 80% to 90% are singletons. The receptor's source is a man aged 18 to 35 in good health. Sequenced: memory CD8+ T cells sorted from blood. This sample's subset: CD45RO+ cells pooled with CCR7-negative TemRA cells. The V and J genes are TRBV6-7 and TRBJ2-1; a possible D gene is TRBD2 (5 bases). TRBV6-7 is an ORF for which the function is uncertain. The CDR3, as DNA: TGTGCCAGCAGTGAGGGATCCTACAATGAGCAGTTCTTC. It yields the protein CASSEGSYNEQFF.